Only a few counts were recorded for the clone carrying this T cell receptor beta chain. Its antigen is unknown. The V end lost 6 bases, the J end lost 2 bases, and 7 bases lay between the germline ends. CDR1 is MNHEY, CDR2 SVGEGT, per germline. The CDR3 totals 13 residues. The data were obtained in a study of response to subunit inactivated influenza vaccine. Study findings and constraints: The authors put forward the suggestion that each seasonal influenza vaccination may bring in only a limited number of new T cells.

TCRdb re-analysed the RT-PCR reads in MiXCR, keeping a single row per CDR3 protein. The sample lists roughly 540,000 distinct CDR3 sequences; around 25% were seen once. The sample was also reused in another study, on T cells expressing NK-cell markers. That paper states: It was by 5'RACE template switching with UMIs that TCR beta cDNA was made. Sorted CD3+CD56+NKG2C+, CD3+CD56+NKG2C- and CD3+CD56-NKG2C+ T cells provided the TCR beta repertoires. Seven sequenced donors out of eight were HCMV-seropositive, one seronegative. Also leading the CD3+CD56-NKG2C+ fraction in a few donors were these clonotypes.

This sequence was found in a man aged 50-59 years who received an inactivated influenza vaccine. The chain couples TRBV6-2 or TRBV6-3 to TRBJ2-2; D unresolved. Source: CD4+ T cells sorted from PBMCs, taken approximately 12 days after vaccination. The CDR3 bases are TGTGCCAGCAGAATACCAAACACCGGGGAGCTGTTTTTT. This codes for CASRIPNTGELFF.